Following are 26 T cell receptor beta chains from one sample sequenced in a study of blood T cell repertoires in COVID-19. TCRdb's table, derived via immunoSEQ multiplex PCR, lists solely in-frame clones and lacks some. The repertoire has 200,000 to 250,000 clones, 80% to 90% of them found once; the top ten carry about 4.8%. Sequenced sample: PBMCs or T cells enriched from blood (not recorded which). These receptor sequences come from a woman aged 50 to 65 who had been exposed to COVID-19.

The chain links TRBV9 to TRBJ2-7; tentative D call: TRBD1 (6 bases). The CDR3 loop spans 14 amino acids. Germline V lookup: CDR1 SGDLS, CDR2 YYNGEE. Trimming cost V 4 bases and J 3 bases, with 14 bases left between them. The chain's CDR3 is CASSSTGTNYEQYF. The CDR3 region has the DNA TGTGCCAGCAGCTCGACCGGGACAAACTACGAGCAGTACTTC.

The rearrangement uses TRBV6-5 and TRBJ1-2; weak D call: TRBD1 (5 bases). V dropped 6 bases and J dropped 4 bases, with 15 bases sitting between them. There are 14 residues in the CDR3. Germline assignment: CDR1 MNHEY and CDR2 SVGAGI. Written as DNA, the CDR3 is TGTGCCAGCAGCCCCCCAGCGGGGGGCTATGGCTACACCTTC. Translating it yields CASSPPAGGYGYTF.

The J gene is TRBJ2-1, the V gene TRBV30; 9 bases line up with TRBD1. The germline gives CDR1 GTSNPN, CDR2 SVGIG (reference sequence). The CDR3 has 13 residues. V lost 3 bases and J lost 7; bases outside the gene matches: 4. CDR3 loop: CAWRGTGLNEQFF. The CDR3 DNA reads TGTGCCTGGAGGGGGACAGGGTTGAATGAGCAGTTCTTC.

This chain connects TRBV6-5 to TRBJ1-4; perhaps TRBD1 as D (6 bases). This CDR3 region has 14 residues. V was pared by 8 bases and J by 8 bases, with 18 bases between. Germline V gene lookup returns CDR1 MNHEY and CDR2 SVGAGI. The CDR3 protein is CASGPKGQREKLFF. CDR3 in DNA: TGTGCCAGCGGGCCTAAAGGACAGAGGGAAAAACTGTTTTTT.

The rearrangement links TRBV15 to TRBJ1-5; D is perhaps TRBD1 (5 bases). CDR1 and CDR2 (germline): LNHNV, YYDKDF (reference sequence). The CDR3 contains 16 residues. V was shortened by 0 bases and J by 3 bases, with 12 bases between the two germline ends. The CDR3 spells CATSRDYSRVNQPQHF. The CDR3 DNA reads as TGTGCCACCAGCAGAGATTATTCCAGGGTCAATCAGCCCCAGCATTTT.

The rearrangement joins TRBV11-3 to TRBJ2-3, with 8 bases that match TRBD2. The J segment lost 4 bases and the V segment lost 4 bases, leaving 1 base of the junction unmatched. There are 13 residues in the CDR3. CDR1 and CDR2 from the germline V gene are SGHNT and YENEEA. CDR3: CASSSGGPDTQYF. Written as DNA, the CDR3 is TGTGCCAGCAGCTCGGGGGGGCCAGATACGCAGTATTTT. The entire variable domain, with the rest obtained from reference TRBV11-3 and TRBJ2-3, is as follows: EAGVVQSPRYKIIEKKQPVAFWCNPISGHNTLYWYLQNLGQGPELLIRYENEEAVDDSQLPKDRFSAERLKGVDSTLKIQPAELGDSAVYLCASSSGGPDTQYFGPGTRLTVL.

The gene calls are TRBV7-2 and TRBJ1-3, with 7 nucleotides matching TRBD1. CDR3 length: 15 residues. Trimming took 0 bases from V and 7 from J; bases not matched to a gene: 6. Germline CDR1 is SGHTA and CDR2 is FQGNSA. The CDR3 DNA sequence: TGTGCCAGCAGCTTAGCAACAGGGGATTTGAACACCATATATTTT. This gives the protein CASSLATGDLNTIYF.

The chain recombines TRBV16 with TRBJ1-1, with TRBD1 matching over 9 bases. V lost 0 bases and J lost 11; bases outside the gene matches: 13. Germline assignment: CDR1 KGHSY and CDR2 FQNENV. This CDR3 region has 16 residues. CDR3 bases: TGTGCCAGCAGCCAATCGCGGACAGGGGAGGGTAAGATGGCTTTCTTT. This gives the protein CASSQSRTGEGKMAFF.

V usage is TRBV20-1 and J usage is TRBJ2-3, with D hard to call. The V and J ends lost 3 bases and 2 bases respectively, with 3 bases between them. The CDR3 extends over 11 amino acids. Germline lookup yields CDR1 DFQATT and CDR2 SNEGSKA (reference sequence). The CDR3 loop is CSASSTDTQYF. Written as DNA, the CDR3 is TGCAGTGCTAGCTCCACAGATACGCAGTATTTT.

The J gene is TRBJ1-3, the V gene TRBV28; the D is unclear. Germline V lookup: CDR1 MDHEN, CDR2 SYDVKM. The CDR3 contains 11 residues. Trimming left V 8 bases short and J 4 bases short, with 6 bases between. Here the CDR3 reads CASRVGNTIYF. DNA for the CDR3: TGTGCCAGCCGCGTGGGAAACACCATATATTTT.

As for this clone: Other DNA sequences in the same sample also yield this CDR3. J is TRBJ2-6 and V is TRBV5-1; D is unresolved. Trimming took 0 bases from V and 0 from J, leaving 4 bases between them. Germline-derived CDR1 and CDR2 are SGHRS and YFSETQ. The CDR3 has 15 amino acids. CDR3 bases: TGCGCCAGCAGCTTGGCGGGCTCTGGGGCCAACGTCCTGACTTTC. It specifies CASSLAGSGANVLTF. The variable domain in full, with the rest retrieved from reference TRBV5-1 and TRBJ2-6, is KAGVTQTPRYLIKTRGQQVTLSCSPISGHRSVSWYQQTPGQGLQFLFEYFSETQRNKGNFPGRFSGRQFSNSRSEMNVSTLELGDSALYLCASSLAGSGANVLTFGAGSRLTVL.

The V gene is TRBV4-3, the J gene TRBJ1-2; a possible D gene is TRBD1 (6 bases). V was cut by 0 bases and J by 3 bases, with 11 bases left in between. The CDR3 has 15 amino acids. Germline V gives CDR1 LGHNA, CDR2 YSLEER. The CDR3 spells CASSQESRGDYGYTF. The CDR3 region has the DNA TGCGCCAGCAGCCAAGAATCCAGGGGCGACTATGGCTACACCTTC.

The rearrangement links TRBV18 to TRBJ1-3; 8 bases are shared with TRBD1. Germline trimming cut 6 bases from V and 0 bases from J; bases unmatched to any gene: 4. This CDR3 has 15 amino acids. Per germline, CDR1 KGHSH and CDR2 LQKENI. The CDR3 is CASSPGQDSGNTIYF. CDR3 sequence (DNA): TGTGCCAGCTCCCCGGGACAGGACTCTGGAAACACCATATATTTT.

This clone was counted only a few times. Other DNA sequences in this sample translate to the same CDR3. This sequence joins TRBV7-9 and TRBJ1-1, with D unresolved. This CDR3 has 11 residues. The ends were cut back, 4 bases at V and 4 bases at J, with 4 bases in the middle. The V gene's germline CDR1 is SEHNR and CDR2 FQNEAQ (reference sequence). As DNA, the CDR3 is TGTGCCAGCAGCTCCTCCACTGAAGCTTTCTTT. The encoded protein is CASSSSTEAFF.

The chain carries TRBV27 and TRBJ1-5; possible D gene TRBD1, 5 bases. This CDR3 comprises 15 residues. V was clipped by 5 bases and J by 2 bases, with 13 bases between them. Germline loops: CDR1 MNHEY, CDR2 SMNVEV (reference sequence). CDR3 loop: CASSDIGAGNQPQHF. The CDR3 DNA reads as TGTGCCAGCAGTGACATAGGGGCCGGCAATCAGCCCCAGCATTTT.

The rearrangement joins TRBV10-1 to TRBJ1-1; D gene uncertain. V was cut by 6 bases and J by 0 bases, with 8 bases left in between. The CDR3 runs to 13 residues. CDR1 is WNHNN, CDR2 SYGVQD, per germline (reference sequence). The CDR3 reads CASRDLLNTEAFF. DNA of the CDR3: TGCGCCAGCAGGGACTTACTGAACACTGAAGCTTTCTTT.

The chain recombines TRBV18 with TRBJ2-2; maybe TRBD1 (5 bases). V was trimmed by 0 bases and J by 11 bases, leaving 13 bases between them. The germline V gene encodes CDR1 KGHSH and CDR2 LQKENI. The CDR3 runs to 14 residues. CDR3 in amino acids: CASSPPGAGLELFF. The CDR3 nucleotides read TGTGCCAGCTCACCACCAGGGGCCGGCTTAGAGCTGTTTTTT.

The V and J genes are TRBV27 and TRBJ2-3, with 7 bases fitting TRBD1. The J segment lost 0 bases and the V segment lost 7 bases, leaving 10 bases of the junction unmatched. The CDR3 sequence is 16 residues long. Germline V lookup: CDR1 MNHEY, CDR2 SMNVEV (reference sequence). The CDR3 reads CASNTGIRGSTDTQYF. The CDR3, as DNA: TGTGCCAGCAACACCGGGATCAGGGGGAGCACAGATACGCAGTATTTT.

This clone was observed a single time. The chain combines TRBV2 with TRBJ2-1; D possibly corresponds to TRBD2 (5 bases). Germline loops: CDR1 SNHLY, CDR2 FYNNEI. Trimming removed 3 bases at V and 7 bases at J, with 10 bases between. This CDR3 has 13 amino acids. CDR3 sequence (DNA): TGTGCCAGCAGTGAGTCTAGAGGGAATGAGCAGTTCTTC. This gives the protein CASSESRGNEQFF.

V usage is TRBV11-2 and J usage is TRBJ2-1, with 15 bases aligning to TRBD2. CDR3 length equals 18 residues. The V and J ends lost 3 bases and 1 base, in that order; junction bases with no gene match: 4. Germline V gene data show CDR1 as SGHAT and CDR2 as FQNNGV. CDR3 nucleotide sequence: TGTGCCAGCAGCTTCGGACTAGCGGGGGGGGATTCCTACAATGAGCAGTTCTTC. The encoded protein is CASSFGLAGGDSYNEQFF.

This CDR3 reads CASSLSASGGPLAELFF. The CDR3 coding sequence is TGCGCCAGCAGCTTGTCGGCTAGCGGGGGGCCCCTTGCGGAGCTGTTTTTT. The chain recombines TRBV5-1 with TRBJ2-2; 11 bases map to TRBD2. Germline values: CDR1 SGHRS, CDR2 YFSETQ. CDR3 size: 17 residues. The V segment lost 1 base and the J segment 10 bases; nucleotides outside the gene matches: 12.

J is TRBJ1-6 and V is TRBV2; D unclear. CDR1 is SNHLY, CDR2 FYNNEI, per germline. CDR3 length: 16 amino acids. Trimming pared 4 bases from V and 3 bases from J, leaving 13 bases between. The CDR3 region has the DNA TGTGCCAGCAGTGGGCGCCGGAGCCTCTATAATTCACCCCTCCACTTT. Protein sequence: CASSGRRSLYNSPLHF. Full variable domain (outside the CDR3, taken from reference TRBV2 and TRBJ1-6): EPEVTQTPSHQVTQMGQEVILRCVPISNHLYFYWYRQILGQKVEFLVSFYNNEISEKSEIFDDQFSVERPDGSNFTLKIRSTKLEDSAMYFCASSGRRSLYNSPLHFGNGTRLTVT.

The V call is TRBV30, the J call TRBJ1-6; D gene unclear. The CDR3 loop spans 13 amino acids. The germline gives CDR1 GTSNPN, CDR2 SVGIG (reference sequence). V lost 4 bases, J lost 9 bases, and 13 bases lay in between. This chain's CDR3 is CAWTDGRSSPLHF. The CDR3 coding sequence is TGTGCCTGGACGGACGGGAGAAGTTCACCCCTCCACTTT.

The CDR3: CASTSGPGPGNTIYF. In DNA, the CDR3 is TGTGCCAGTACCTCAGGTCCTGGGCCTGGAAACACCATATATTTT. The chain is built from TRBV19 and TRBJ1-3; D remains unclear. V was cut by 7 bases and J by 2 bases, with 15 bases left in between. From germline, CDR1 is LNHDA and CDR2 SQIVND (reference sequence). This CDR3 is 15 amino acids long.

This chain joins TRBV6-2 or TRBV6-3 and TRBJ1-2, with D possibly TRBD1 on 5 matching bases. V was cut by 5 bases and J by 4 bases, with 14 bases left in between. The CDR3 length is 14 residues. Germline V CDR1 and CDR2: MNHEY, SVGEGT. The CDR3 sequence: CASSRQPDGYGYTF. The CDR3 bases are TGTGCCAGCAGTCGACAGCCTGACGGCTATGGCTACACCTTC.

The J gene is TRBJ1-4, the V gene TRBV6-5; no definite D call. V lost 2 bases and J lost 8, with 9 bases in between. Germline V CDR1 and CDR2: MNHEY, SVGAGI. This CDR3 has 13 amino acids. CDR3: CASSYREEEKLFF. The CDR3 DNA reads TGTGCCAGCAGTTACCGCGAGGAAGAAAAACTGTTTTTT.